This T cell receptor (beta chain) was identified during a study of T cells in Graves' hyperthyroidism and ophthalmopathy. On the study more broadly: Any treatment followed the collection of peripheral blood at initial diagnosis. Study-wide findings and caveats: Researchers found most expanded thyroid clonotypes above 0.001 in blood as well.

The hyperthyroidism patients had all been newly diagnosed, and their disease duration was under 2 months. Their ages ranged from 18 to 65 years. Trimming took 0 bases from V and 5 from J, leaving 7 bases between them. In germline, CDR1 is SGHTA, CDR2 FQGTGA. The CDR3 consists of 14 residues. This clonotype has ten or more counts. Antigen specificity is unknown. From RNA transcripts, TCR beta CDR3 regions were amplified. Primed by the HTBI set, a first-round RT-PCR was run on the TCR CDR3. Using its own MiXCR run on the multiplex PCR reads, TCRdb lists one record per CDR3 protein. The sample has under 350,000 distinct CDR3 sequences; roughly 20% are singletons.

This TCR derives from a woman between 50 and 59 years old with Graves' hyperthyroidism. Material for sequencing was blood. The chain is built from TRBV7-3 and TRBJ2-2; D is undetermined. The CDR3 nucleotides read TGTGCCAGCAGCTTAACGGCCAATACCGGGGAGCTGTTTTTT. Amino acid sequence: CASSLTANTGELFF.